The 19 T cell receptor beta chains reported below all come from one sample, sequenced in a study of stem cell transplantation in POMP-related autoinflammatory disease. Data came from immunoSEQ multiplex PCR; TCRdb stores just in-frame clones and leaves some out. The repertoire holds 25,000 to 40,000 clones, with almost 90% as singletons. The specimen was CD4+ T cells from PBMCs, collected before stem cell transplantation. The receptors derive from a human donor with POMP-related autoinflammation and immune dysregulation (PRAID).

The V call is TRBV6-5, the J call TRBJ1-4; TRBD1 might be the D (5 bases). V was trimmed by 2 bases and J by 7 bases, leaving 14 bases between them. The CDR3 length is 15 residues. Germline values: CDR1 MNHEY, CDR2 SVGAGI. CDR3 protein: CASSYHSAGREKLFF. The CDR3 bases are TGTGCCAGCAGTTACCATTCGGCAGGGCGTGAAAAACTGTTTTTT.

V is TRBV6-5 and J is TRBJ1-4; 8 bases line up with TRBD1. Trimming took 0 bases from V and 8 from J; bases not matched to a gene: 8. The CDR3 covers 16 residues. Germline V gives CDR1 MNHEY, CDR2 SVGAGI. CDR3 in DNA: TGTGCCAGCAGTTACTCCCAGGGGGCTAGAGGGGAAAAACTGTTTTTT. Translation gives CASSYSQGARGEKLFF.

The gene calls are TRBV29-1 and TRBJ2-1; D gene unclear. Trimming left V 7 bases short and J 10 bases short, with 29 bases between. Germline values: CDR1 SQVTM, CDR2 ANQGSEA. The CDR3 length is 16 residues. CDR3 nucleotide sequence: TGCAGCGCCCTAGGCTTTTTGTGGCTAGGCCTTAAGGAGCAGTTCTTC. Amino acids: CSALGFLWLGLKEQFF.

J is TRBJ1-4 and V is TRBV7-6; D possibly corresponds to TRBD1 (5 bases). Trimming removed 5 bases at V and 8 bases at J, with 12 bases between. Germline V gene data show CDR1 as SGHVS and CDR2 as FNYEAQ. The CDR3 loop spans 13 amino acids. For the CDR3, the DNA is TGTGCCAGCAGCCAAGTATGGGGGGAAAAACTGTTTTTT. It specifies CASSQVWGEKLFF.

This sequence joins TRBV27 and TRBJ2-6; D remains ambiguous. The V end lost 2 bases, the J end lost 2 bases, and 19 bases lay between the germline ends. Germline-derived CDR1 and CDR2 are MNHEY and SMNVEV (reference sequence). This CDR3 has 19 residues. The CDR3: CASSLSPTFTVTGANVLTF. The CDR3 nucleotides are TGTGCCAGCAGTTTAAGCCCGACATTCACAGTCACTGGGGCCAACGTCCTGACTTTC.

The V call is TRBV9, the J call TRBJ2-3, with a tentative D call TRBD1 (7 bases). With 6 bases removed from V and 5 bases from J, the gap between germline ends came to 13 bases. The CDR3 sequence is 13 residues long. Germline CDR1 and CDR2: SGDLS and YYNGEE. CDR3 sequence (DNA): TGTGCCAGCACCAGGGGGGCCGAAGATACGCAGTATTTT. It yields the protein CASTRGAEDTQYF.

The chain is built from TRBV5-6 and TRBJ1-2, with D maybe TRBD1 (6 bases). The germline V and J ends were trimmed by 0 bases and 4 bases, with 13 bases remaining between them. CDR1 is SGHDT and CDR2 is YYEEEE in the germline V gene. The CDR3 covers 15 residues. The CDR3 loop is CASSLDGGPGYGYTF. The CDR3 DNA is TGTGCCAGCAGCTTGGATGGGGGGCCGGGCTATGGCTACACCTTC. The full variable domain, with the rest looked up from reference TRBV5-6 and TRBJ1-2, is DAGVTQSPTHLIKTRGQQVTLRCSPKSGHDTVSWYQQALGQGPQFIFQYYEEEERQRGNFPDRFSGHQFPNYSSELNVNALLLGDSALYLCASSLDGGPGYGYTFGSGTRLTVV.

The V gene is TRBV5-5, the J gene TRBJ1-2, with D possibly TRBD1 on 6 matching bases. Trimming removed 0 bases at V and 5 bases at J, with 14 bases between. This CDR3 contains 15 residues. CDR1 SGHKS and CDR2 YYEKEE come from the germline V gene (reference sequence). The CDR3 nucleotides read TGTGCCAGCAGCTTGGGGGACACCCTTGGGTATGGCTACACCTTC. Translating gives CASSLGDTLGYGYTF.

The chain carries TRBV5-4 and TRBJ2-7; D call uncertain. Looked up from germline, CDR1 is SGHNT and CDR2 is YYREEE (reference sequence). Deletions cut 4 bases from V and 5 bases from J, with 10 bases between. The CDR3 contains 12 residues. The CDR3 is CASSPLGHEQYF. The CDR3, as DNA: TGTGCCAGCAGCCCCCTCGGGCACGAGCAGTACTTC.

The chain employs TRBV5-5 and TRBJ2-7; possibly TRBD1 for D (6 bases). CDR3 size: 15 residues. The germline V gene encodes CDR1 SGHKS and CDR2 YYEKEE (reference sequence). The V end was cut by 3 bases, the J end by 3 bases, with 16 bases between. The CDR3 DNA sequence: TGTGCCAGCAGCTACTCCCAGGGGAGACTCTACGAGCAGTACTTC. Translating gives CASSYSQGRLYEQYF.

This chain links TRBV28 with TRBJ2-3; 9 bases fit TRBD1. V trimming: 4 bases; J trimming: 2 bases; junction bases outside the gene matches: 4. CDR1 is MDHEN, CDR2 SYDVKM, per germline. This CDR3 contains 15 residues. CDR3 amino acids: CASSSRDRDTDTQYF. CDR3 nucleotide sequence: TGTGCCAGCAGTTCCCGGGACAGGGACACAGATACGCAGTATTTT.

The genes are TRBV6-6 and TRBJ1-1; the D gene is possibly TRBD1 (5 bases). V lost 0 bases and J 11 bases, leaving 10 bases between the germline ends. Germline-derived CDR1 and CDR2 are MNHNY and SVGAGI (reference sequence). The CDR3 is 12 amino acids. CDR3 sequence: CASSYSGLKAFF. The CDR3 bases are TGTGCCAGCAGTTACTCGGGACTTAAGGCTTTCTTT.

The chain is built from TRBV6-6 and TRBJ1-5; unclear D gene. Germline values: CDR1 MNHNY, CDR2 SVGAGI (reference sequence). The V end lost 0 bases, the J end lost 4 bases, and 7 bases lay between the germline ends. CDR3 length: 14 amino acids. The CDR3 nucleotides are TGTGCCAGCAGTTACTCATCGGTGAATCAGCCCCAGCATTTT. It yields the protein CASSYSSVNQPQHF.

The chain couples TRBV4-1 to TRBJ1-2; a possible D gene is TRBD1 (6 bases). V lost 4 bases, J lost 8 bases, and 11 bases lay in between. CDR3 size: 12 residues. Germline V lookup: CDR1 MGHRA, CDR2 YSYEKL. CDR3 sequence reads: CASSPGGLGYTF. The CDR3 region has the DNA TGCGCCAGCAGCCCCGGGGGGCTAGGCTACACCTTC.

The V gene is TRBV6-1, the J gene TRBJ2-5; D is uncertain. Looked up from germline, CDR1 is MNHNS and CDR2 is SASEGT. Between the trimmed V and J ends, which lost 5 bases and 6 bases, there was a span of 10 bases. The CDR3 is 12 residues long. CDR3 in amino acids: CASSPIGKTQYF. CDR3 nucleotide sequence: TGTGCCAGCAGTCCCATTGGGAAGACCCAGTACTTC.

The chain carries TRBV27 and TRBJ2-5, with 12 positions matching TRBD1. There are 15 residues in the CDR3. V lost 4 bases to trimming and J lost 5 bases; unmatched junction nucleotides: 5. Germline V gene sequence: CDR1 MNHEY, CDR2 SMNVEV (reference sequence). This CDR3 reads CASSSGTGGLETQYF. Written as DNA, the CDR3 is TGTGCCAGCAGTTCCGGGACAGGGGGCCTTGAGACCCAGTACTTC.

This sequence joins TRBV6-4 and TRBJ2-1; TRBD2 matches 11 bases. This CDR3 has 16 amino acids. In germline, CDR1 is MRHNA, CDR2 SNTAGT. Trimming cost V 4 bases and J 1 base; bases outside gene matches: 3. CDR3 in amino acids: CASSVTSGISYNEQFF. CDR3 DNA sequence: TGTGCCAGCAGTGTGACTAGCGGGATATCCTACAATGAGCAGTTCTTC.

The V call is TRBV4-1, the J call TRBJ2-7, with 9 bases lining up with TRBD1. This CDR3 region has 16 residues. The V gene's germline CDR1 is MGHRA and CDR2 YSYEKL. V lost 6 bases and J lost 6; bases outside the gene matches: 15. The CDR3 reads CASSHHTHRGPSEQYF. Written as DNA, the CDR3 is TGCGCCAGCAGTCACCACACACACAGGGGGCCAAGCGAGCAGTACTTC.

The chain couples TRBV28 to TRBJ2-5; 7 bases agree with TRBD1. The CDR3 loop spans 13 amino acids. Losses at the gene ends were 6 bases for V and 4 bases for J; bases not matched to a gene: 5. Germline lookup yields CDR1 MDHEN and CDR2 SYDVKM. The CDR3 here is CASSQGVGETQYF. The CDR3, as DNA: TGTGCCAGCAGCCAGGGGGTTGGAGAGACCCAGTACTTC.